This is a list of T cell receptor beta chains from one sample in a study of OX40 agonist ivuxolimab in advanced cancers. TCRdb's table, derived via immunoSEQ multiplex PCR, lists solely in-frame clones and lacks some. The table lists around 68,000 clones, around nine tenths of them singletons. The sequencing here drew on CD4+ or CD8+ T cells sorted from blood, taken in a trial of the OX40 agonist ivuxolimab. The receptors derive from an adult with an advanced solid tumor such as melanoma, head and neck, liver or kidney cancer. Both conserved end residues are part of each CDR3. D genes are given only for firm matches. Clone size is given for some rows only: seen once, a few or many times, or a class if the clone is expanded.

v_gene: TRBV15; d_gene: .; abundance: .; j_gene: TRBJ1-1; CDR3nt: TGTGCCACCAGCAGAGGGAGGAACACCGGAGCTTTCTTT; CDR3aa: CATSRGRNTGAFF
v_gene: TRBV6-5; d_gene: .; abundance: .; j_gene: TRBJ2-2; CDR3nt: TGTGCCAGCAGCTGGTCCCGGGACTCTGGAGGGGAGCTGTTTTTT; CDR3aa: CASSWSRDSGGELFF
v_gene: TRBV28; d_gene: TRBD2; abundance: .; j_gene: TRBJ2-1; CDR3nt: TGTGCCAGCAGTTTAGTAGCGGGAGGAGCGTATGAGCAGTTCTTC; CDR3aa: CASSLVAGGAYEQFF
v_gene: TRBV7-9; d_gene: .; abundance: .; j_gene: TRBJ2-7; CDR3nt: TGTGCCAGCAGCCACTCCGGTCCGGGCTACGAGCAGTACTTC; CDR3aa: CASSHSGPGYEQYF
v_gene: TRBV2; d_gene: TRBD1; abundance: .; j_gene: TRBJ1-4; CDR3nt: TGTGCCAGCAGTGACCGGACAGGCGCGAATGAAAAACTGTTTTTT; CDR3aa: CASSDRTGANEKLFF
v_gene: TRBV7-9; d_gene: .; abundance: .; j_gene: TRBJ2-2; CDR3nt: TGTGCCAGCAGCCAATCCGGGACTCCGAACACCGGGGAGCTGTTTTTT; CDR3aa: CASSQSGTPNTGELFF
v_gene: TRBV7-2; d_gene: .; abundance: .; j_gene: TRBJ2-2; CDR3nt: TGTGCCAGCAGCTTTCAGGGAGGCACCGGGGAGCTGTTTTTT; CDR3aa: CASSFQGGTGELFF
v_gene: TRBV5-1; d_gene: .; abundance: .; j_gene: TRBJ1-3; CDR3nt: TGCGCCAGCAGCTTGGAGCCACATAACACCATATATTTT; CDR3aa: CASSLEPHNTIYF
v_gene: TRBV19; d_gene: .; abundance: .; j_gene: TRBJ1-1; CDR3nt: TGTGCCAGTAGTATCGGGGGGAACACTGAAGCTTTCTTT; CDR3aa: CASSIGGNTEAFF
v_gene: TRBV6-5; d_gene: TRBD1; abundance: .; j_gene: TRBJ2-1; CDR3nt: TGTGCCAGCAGGACAGGGGATGCCTACAATGAGCAGTTCTTC; CDR3aa: CASRTGDAYNEQFF
v_gene: TRBV4-1; d_gene: .; abundance: .; j_gene: TRBJ2-1; CDR3nt: TGCGCCAGCAGCCTCTTCACAGGTTGGGGTACTTACAATGAGCAGTTCTTC; CDR3aa: CASSLFTGWGTYNEQFF
v_gene: TRBV6-5; d_gene: TRBD2; abundance: once; j_gene: TRBJ2-1; CDR3nt: TGTGCCAGCAGTTACTCGACTAGCGGGGGGGCCCGGGAGCAGTTCTTC; CDR3aa: CASSYSTSGGAREQFF
v_gene: TRBV28; d_gene: .; abundance: medium-sized; j_gene: TRBJ2-6; CDR3nt: TGTGCCAGCAGCTTCGACTCTGGGGCCAACGTCCTGACTTTC; CDR3aa: CASSFDSGANVLTF
v_gene: TRBV11-3; d_gene: .; abundance: .; j_gene: TRBJ1-4; CDR3nt: TGTGCCAGCAGCTCGGGACCGACTACGGGTGAAAAACTGTTTTTT; CDR3aa: CASSSGPTTGEKLFF
v_gene: TRBV7-2; d_gene: TRBD2; abundance: .; j_gene: TRBJ2-5; CDR3nt: TGTGCCAGCAGCCCCCTCTCCCGCGGGGGGCTCCAAGAGACCCAGTACTTC; CDR3aa: CASSPLSRGGLQETQYF
v_gene: TRBV4-1; d_gene: .; abundance: .; j_gene: TRBJ1-1; CDR3nt: TGCGCCAGCAGCCACATATCACCCATGGACAGGAACACTGAAGCTTTCTTT; CDR3aa: CASSHISPMDRNTEAFF
v_gene: TRBV4-3; d_gene: .; abundance: .; j_gene: TRBJ1-6; CDR3nt: TGCGCCAGCAGCCAAGACAGTTCACCCCTCCACTTT; CDR3aa: CASSQDSSPLHF
v_gene: TRBV7-2; d_gene: .; abundance: .; j_gene: TRBJ2-1; CDR3nt: TGTGCCAGCAGCTTAGAACGTGGTGAGCAGTTCTTC; CDR3aa: CASSLERGEQFF
v_gene: TRBV2; d_gene: .; abundance: .; j_gene: TRBJ2-1; CDR3nt: TGTGCCAGCAGTGAATTTCAGTTAACGGGTGAGCAGTTCTTC; CDR3aa: CASSEFQLTGEQFF
v_gene: TRBV29-1; d_gene: .; abundance: .; j_gene: TRBJ1-6; CDR3nt: TGCAGCGTGGCAGAGAACCAAGGGGGACCCTTCCACTTT; CDR3aa: CSVAENQGGPFHF
v_gene: TRBV29-1; d_gene: .; abundance: once; j_gene: TRBJ2-3; CDR3nt: TGCAGCACGGATACGCAGTATTTT; CDR3aa: CSTDTQYF
v_gene: TRBV28; d_gene: .; abundance: .; j_gene: TRBJ2-5; CDR3nt: TGTGCCAGCAGTTTACTAGTATCTCGAGAGACCCAGTACTTC; CDR3aa: CASSLLVSRETQYF
v_gene: TRBV19; d_gene: .; abundance: .; j_gene: TRBJ1-2; CDR3nt: TGTGCCAGTAGTATCCGGGGGAACTATGGCTACACCTTC; CDR3aa: CASSIRGNYGYTF
v_gene: TRBV30; d_gene: TRBD2; abundance: few; j_gene: TRBJ2-1; CDR3nt: TGTGCCTGGAGTACAGGGTTGACGGGAGGGCCGGAAAATGAGCAGTTCTTC; CDR3aa: CAWSTGLTGGPENEQFF
v_gene: TRBV5-1; d_gene: .; abundance: .; j_gene: TRBJ2-2; CDR3nt: TGCGCCAGCAGCTTTGGACGGGTGAACACCGGGGAGCTGTTTTTT; CDR3aa: CASSFGRVNTGELFF
v_gene: TRBV4-3; d_gene: .; abundance: .; j_gene: TRBJ2-1; CDR3nt: TGCGCCAGCAGCCAAGACACAGGGTCCCCCAATGAGCAGTTCTTC; CDR3aa: CASSQDTGSPNEQFF
v_gene: TRBV28; d_gene: .; abundance: .; j_gene: TRBJ1-2; CDR3nt: TGTGCCAGCGGGGATGGCAACTATGGCTACACCTTC; CDR3aa: CASGDGNYGYTF
v_gene: TRBV18; d_gene: .; abundance: .; j_gene: TRBJ2-5; CDR3nt: TGTGCCAGCTCCCCCGATCGACAAGAGACCCAGTACTTC; CDR3aa: CASSPDRQETQYF
v_gene: TRBV7-2; d_gene: .; abundance: few; j_gene: TRBJ1-1; CDR3nt: TGTGCCAGCAGCATTGGGCCGGGGACTGAAGCTTTCTTT; CDR3aa: CASSIGPGTEAFF
v_gene: TRBV5-1; d_gene: TRBD2; abundance: .; j_gene: TRBJ2-3; CDR3nt: TGCGCCAGCAGCCGTGAAAAGACTAGCGGGGGGCAGGATACGCAGTATTTT; CDR3aa: CASSREKTSGGQDTQYF
v_gene: TRBV7-2; d_gene: .; abundance: .; j_gene: TRBJ2-3; CDR3nt: TGTGCCAGCAGCTTAGGTCCGGGGAACATTCATACGCAGTATTTT; CDR3aa: CASSLGPGNIHTQYF
v_gene: TRBV5-1; d_gene: TRBD2; abundance: .; j_gene: TRBJ2-7; CDR3nt: TGCGCCAGCAGCTTCCCTGGGACTAGCGGGAATTACGAGCAGTACTTC; CDR3aa: CASSFPGTSGNYEQYF
v_gene: TRBV28; d_gene: .; abundance: .; j_gene: TRBJ2-7; CDR3nt: TGTGCCAGCAGTTTATGGCTGGGGGCAGGCTACGAGCAGTACTTC; CDR3aa: CASSLWLGAGYEQYF
v_gene: TRBV9; d_gene: .; abundance: .; j_gene: TRBJ1-2; CDR3nt: TGTGCCAGCAGCCCCATCCCCGGGACGGCCTATGGCTACACCTTC; CDR3aa: CASSPIPGTAYGYTF
v_gene: TRBV10-3; d_gene: .; abundance: .; j_gene: TRBJ2-2; CDR3nt: TGTGCCATCAAGGCAGGGGCCCGGAACACCGGGGAGCTGTTTTTT; CDR3aa: CAIKAGARNTGELFF
v_gene: TRBV19; d_gene: .; abundance: .; j_gene: TRBJ2-1; CDR3nt: TGTGCCAGTAGTATAGAGTATGAGCAGTTCTTC; CDR3aa: CASSIEYEQFF
v_gene: TRBV30; d_gene: .; abundance: once; j_gene: TRBJ2-7; CDR3nt: TGTGCCTGGAGCGTGGGTGACGAGCAGTACTTC; CDR3aa: CAWSVGDEQYF
v_gene: TRBV18; d_gene: TRBD1; abundance: .; j_gene: TRBJ2-7; CDR3nt: TGTGCCAGCTCACCAGGCTCACGGACAGGGAGCCACGAGCAGTACTTC; CDR3aa: CASSPGSRTGSHEQYF
v_gene: TRBV18; d_gene: .; abundance: .; j_gene: TRBJ2-5; CDR3nt: TGTGCCAGCTCGCGTGACTGGGAAGAGACCCAGTACTTC; CDR3aa: CASSRDWEETQYF
v_gene: TRBV11-2; d_gene: .; abundance: .; j_gene: TRBJ2-1; CDR3nt: TGTGCCAGCAGCTTAGGCGTGGCAAACTCCAATGAGCAGTTCTTC; CDR3aa: CASSLGVANSNEQFF
v_gene: TRBV18; d_gene: .; abundance: .; j_gene: TRBJ2-2; CDR3nt: TGTGCCAGCTCACCAAAGGGGCGCAGCACCGGGGAGCTGTTTTTT; CDR3aa: CASSPKGRSTGELFF
v_gene: TRBV5-1; d_gene: .; abundance: .; j_gene: TRBJ2-5; CDR3nt: TGCGCCAGCAGCTTGATAGGGGGACGGGAGGAGACCCAGTACTTC; CDR3aa: CASSLIGGREETQYF
v_gene: TRBV7-6; d_gene: TRBD1; abundance: .; j_gene: TRBJ1-1; CDR3nt: TGTGCCAGCAGCTTATCTGGACAGGGGACGGTCACTGAAGCTTTCTTT; CDR3aa: CASSLSGQGTVTEAFF
v_gene: TRBV21-1; d_gene: .; abundance: many; j_gene: TRBJ2-7; CDR3nt: TGTGCCGGGCCGAGGGACTGTCACTACGAGCAGTACTTC; CDR3aa: CAGPRDCHYEQYF